A single sample gave rise to the 8 T cell receptor beta chains below, sequenced in a study of blood T cells in healthy people across ages. The second PCR ran about 7 to 12 cycles with a sample-barcoded 5' primer and J-beta primers. TCRdb reprocessed the 5' RACE reads with MiXCR, giving one entry per CDR3 protein. The sample shows about 1.5 million distinct CDR3 sequences, around 40% of them seen only once. Specimen: blood. Receptors originate from a young woman in good health.

The CDR3 nucleotides are TGTGCCAGCAGCTTAGCTCTGGAGGCGGGGCAGTACTTC. It encodes CASSLALEAGQYF. The V call is TRBV7-2, the J call TRBJ2-7; D possibly corresponds to TRBD2 (5 bases). Germline-derived CDR1 and CDR2 are SGHTA and FQGNSA. V was shortened by 0 bases and J by 9 bases, with 12 bases between the two germline ends. CDR3 length: 13 amino acids.

This clonotype was seen repeatedly, ten times or more. The V gene is TRBV4-3, the J gene TRBJ2-7; 9 bases fit TRBD2. The CDR3 is 16 residues long. The trim removed 0 bases at V and 0 bases at J, leaving 3 bases unmatched. Germline CDR1 reads LGHNA; CDR2 reads YSLEER. Here the CDR3 reads CASSQDSGRNSYEQYF. In DNA form, the CDR3 reads TGCGCCAGCAGCCAAGACAGCGGGAGGAACTCCTACGAGCAGTACTTC.

The rearrangement joins TRBV27 to TRBJ2-1, with 12 nucleotides matching TRBD2. The J call may be wrong; the DNA end is better matched by TRBJ2-7. The CDR3 covers 16 residues. Germline-derived CDR1 and CDR2 are MNHEY and SMNVEV (reference sequence). CDR3 sequence reads: CASTSRTSGNYNEQYF. For the CDR3, the DNA is TGTGCCAGCACCTCCCGGACTAGCGGGAATTACAATGAGCAGTACTTC.

This clonotype was seen a handful of times. The chain uses TRBV11-2 and TRBJ2-1; TRBD1 aligns across 9 bases. The length of the CDR3 is 16 residues. V trimming: 5 bases; J trimming: 4 bases; junction bases outside the gene matches: 9. Germline V gene data show CDR1 as SGHAT and CDR2 as FQNNGV. CDR3 region: CASSKNRGLGYNEQFF. The CDR3 DNA follows: TGTGCCAGCAGCAAAAACAGGGGGCTAGGATACAATGAGCAGTTCTTC.

This clonotype was counted between two and nine times. The rearrangement uses TRBV6-2 or TRBV6-3 and TRBJ1-5; no clear D. This CDR3 has 15 amino acids. From germline, CDR1 is MNHEY and CDR2 SVGEGT. Between the trimmed V and J ends, which lost 6 bases and 1 base, there was a span of 13 bases. CDR3 sequence (DNA): TGTGCCAGCAGCAAGGGATACCTAAGCAATCAGCCCCAGCATTTT. Its protein is CASSKGYLSNQPQHF.

The V and J genes are TRBV4-1 and TRBJ2-2; 12 nucleotides match TRBD2. The CDR3 length is 17 residues. V trimming: 2 bases; J trimming: 7 bases; junction bases outside the gene matches: 8. Germline CDR1 reads MGHRA; CDR2 reads YSYEKL. CDR3 protein: CASSQIPSGGAYGELFF. In nucleotides, the CDR3 is TGCGCCAGCAGCCAAATCCCTAGCGGGGGGGCTTACGGGGAGCTGTTTTTT.

Ten or more counts support this clonotype. This rearrangement joins TRBV6-2 or TRBV6-3 to TRBJ1-1; no clear D gene. V was clipped by 6 bases and J by 1 base, with 6 bases between them. Germline loops: CDR1 MNHEY, CDR2 SVGEGT. There are 12 residues in the CDR3. This chain's CDR3 is CASSRGNTEAFF. The DNA of the CDR3 is TGTGCCAGCAGCCGGGGGAACACTGAAGCTTTCTTT.

The chain combines TRBV20-1 with TRBJ2-7, with 8 positions matching TRBD1. Germline V CDR1 and CDR2: DFQATT, SNEGSKA (reference sequence). The CDR3 totals 16 residues. The junction had 13 bases not matched to a gene; V was cut back by 6 bases and J by 0 bases. The CDR3 DNA reads as TGCAGTGCGAGACAAACCCGACAGGGGTTCTCCTACGAGCAGTACTTC. Its translation is CSARQTRQGFSYEQYF.